This TCR beta chain was obtained from a study of cytomegalovirus exposure and HLA in healthy donors. Overall study results and limits: An analysis that was carried out later associated fewer than 20,000 TCR beta sequences with HLA alleles at 0.05 false discovery rate. Presence/absence comparisons presumed near-even sequencing depth among donors.

The donors gave bone marrow, and they were healthy. Primers for the PCR totalled 60 Vbeta and 13 Jbeta. This table comes from immunoSEQ multiplex PCR, and its TCRdb copy is limited to in-frame clones, with some not included. Altogether some 130,000 clones are present, more than 70% being singletons, with the ten largest covering over 3%. Concerning this clone itself: What it binds is not known.

Sequences were obtained from PBMCs. This sequence was found in a man between 40 and 49 years old in good health and CMV-seronegative.

The CDR3 loop reads CATSREARVDYGYTF. In DNA form, the CDR3 reads TGTGCCACCAGCAGAGAGGCCAGGGTAGACTATGGCTACACCTTC. The V call is TRBV15, the J call TRBJ1-2, with a tentative D call TRBD1 (5 bases). This CDR3 contains 15 residues. Trimming removed 0 bases at V and 3 bases at J, with 11 bases between. Germline CDR1 reads LNHNV; CDR2 reads YYDKDF (reference sequence).